Listed here are 8 T cell receptor beta chains from one sample, sequenced in a study of Ad26.COV2.S vaccination and SARS-CoV-2 variants (TCRdb year 2021). Receptors were amplified or captured by the immunoSEQ multiplex PCR assay. Entries here come from immuneACCESS through TCRdb and include only in-frame sequences with V and J called. Some clones fail to appear in such tables; in the studies checked, an unresolved V gene covers under half of the shortfall, and the cause of the remainder is unknown. The sample has hundreds of thousands of clones on record, 92% of them singletons. Together, the top ten hold around 4.2% of the sample. Interpreted using the paper, the time point label stands for: individuals recovered from natural SARS-CoV-2 infection. The specimen comprised peripheral blood, sampled after recovery from COVID-19. These receptors were collected from a human donor who had recovered from COVID-19.

The gene calls are TRBV11-2 and TRBJ2-2; D remains ambiguous. Germline V gene data show CDR1 as SGHAT and CDR2 as FQNNGV. Trimming removed 1 base at V and 0 bases at J, with 6 bases between. CDR3 length: 15 amino acids. The CDR3 spells CASSLVGPNTGELFF. In DNA form, the CDR3 reads TGTGCCAGCAGCTTAGTGGGCCCGAACACCGGGGAGCTGTTTTTT. Full variable domain (remainder filled in from reference TRBV11-2 and TRBJ2-2): EAGVAQSPRYKIIEKRQSVAFWCNPISGHATLYWYQQILGQGPKLLIQFQNNGVVDDSQLPKDRFSAERLKGVDSTLKIQPAKLEDSAVYLCASSLVGPNTGELFFGEGSRLTVL.

The chain uses TRBV7-9 and TRBJ2-6; TRBD2 is a possible D gene (5 bases). Germline V gene sequence: CDR1 SEHNR, CDR2 FQNEAQ (reference sequence). The germline V and J ends were trimmed by 5 bases and 4 bases, with 12 bases remaining between them. The CDR3 sequence is 15 residues long. The CDR3 DNA reads TGTGCCAGCAGCCCGCGAGGGTCGGGGGCCAACGTCCTGACTTTC. Its protein is CASSPRGSGANVLTF. The full variable domain, its missing parts supplied by reference TRBV7-9 and TRBJ2-6, is DTGVSQNPRHKITKRGQNVTFRCDPISEHNRLYWYRQTLGQGPEFLTYFQNEAQLEKSRLLSDRFSAERPKGSFSTLEIQRTEQGDSAMYLCASSPRGSGANVLTFGAGSRLTVL.

This chain uses TRBV2 with TRBJ2-5; D gene uncertain. CDR1 SNHLY and CDR2 FYNNEI come from the germline V gene. CDR3 length: 11 amino acids. Trimming took off 6 bases at V and 4 bases at J, with 6 bases between the two ends. CDR3 nucleotides: TGTGCCAGCAGGGACGTAGAGACCCAGTACTTC. Residues: CASRDVETQYF.

The chain employs TRBV5-1 and TRBJ2-1; 8 bases are a match to TRBD2. The CDR3 loop spans 16 amino acids. Unmatched junction bases numbered 3, after V lost 1 base and J lost 0 bases. In germline, CDR1 is SGHRS, CDR2 YFSETQ. In nucleotides, the CDR3 is TGCGCCAGCAGCTTGACCGGGGGGGCCTCCTACAATGAGCAGTTCTTC. Amino acids: CASSLTGGASYNEQFF.

As concerns this clone: One junction end does not reproduce the germline sequence, and a read error may be involved. The gene calls are TRBV13 and TRBJ2-3; no clear D. Germline V gene data show CDR1 as PRHDT and CDR2 as FYEKMQ (reference sequence). The CDR3 contains 12 residues. Here the CDR3 reads CASSLVRAAPWF. In nucleotides, the CDR3 is TGTGCCAGCAGCTTAGTAAGGGCCGCGCCGTGGTTT.

The V call is TRBV19, the J call TRBJ2-3; 13 nucleotides line up with TRBD2. CDR3 length equals 16 residues. CDR1 and CDR2 (germline): LNHDA, SQIVND (reference sequence). Trimming cost V 4 bases and J 8 bases; bases outside gene matches: 9. The CDR3 nucleotides are TGTGCCAGTAGTACGGGGACTAGCGGGGACTGGGGTACGCAGTATTTT. Translated: CASSTGTSGDWGTQYF.

This chain uses TRBV5-5 with TRBJ1-5, with D maybe TRBD1 (5 bases). V gave up 0 bases and J gave up 0 bases, with 10 bases separating them. Germline CDR1 is SGHKS and CDR2 is YYEKEE (reference sequence). The CDR3 has 16 amino acids. The DNA of the CDR3 is TGTGCCAGCAGCTTGGTTGCAGGGAGTAGCAATCAGCCCCAGCATTTT. It translates to CASSLVAGSSNQPQHF.

V usage is TRBV5-1 and J usage is TRBJ1-4, with 9 nucleotides matching TRBD1. The CDR3 extends over 14 amino acids. Per the germline V gene, CDR1 is SGHRS and CDR2 is YFSETQ. V dropped 3 bases and J dropped 12; count of bases not matched to a gene: 9. In DNA form, the CDR3 reads TGCGCCAGCAGCTCGGGACAGGGCCTCGACGAACTGTTTTTT. Its translation: CASSSGQGLDELFF.